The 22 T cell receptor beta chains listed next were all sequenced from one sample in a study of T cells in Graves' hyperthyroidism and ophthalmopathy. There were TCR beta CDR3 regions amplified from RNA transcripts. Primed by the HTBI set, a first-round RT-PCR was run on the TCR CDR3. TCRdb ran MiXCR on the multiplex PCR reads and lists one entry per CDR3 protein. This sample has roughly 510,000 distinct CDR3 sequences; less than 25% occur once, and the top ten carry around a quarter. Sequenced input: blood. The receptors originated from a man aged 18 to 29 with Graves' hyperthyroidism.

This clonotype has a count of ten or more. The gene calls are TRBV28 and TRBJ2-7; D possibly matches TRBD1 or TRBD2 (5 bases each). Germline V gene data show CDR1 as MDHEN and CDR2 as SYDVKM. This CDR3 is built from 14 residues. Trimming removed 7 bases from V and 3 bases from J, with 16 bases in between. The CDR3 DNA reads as TGTGCCAGCAAACCATCGGGACCCAGCTACGAGCAGTACTTC. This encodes CASKPSGPSYEQYF.

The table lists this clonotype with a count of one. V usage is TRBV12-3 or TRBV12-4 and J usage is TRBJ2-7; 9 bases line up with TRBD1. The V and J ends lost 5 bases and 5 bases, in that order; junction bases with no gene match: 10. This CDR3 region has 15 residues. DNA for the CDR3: TGTGCCAGCAGTCCCGACATACAGGGGGCTGACGAGCAGTACTTC. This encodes CASSPDIQGADEQYF.

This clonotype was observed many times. CDR3 residues: CASRKQAGGSYEQYF. CDR3 DNA sequence: TGTGCCAGCAGGAAACAGGCGGGGGGATCCTACGAGCAGTACTTC. The chain uses TRBV6-1 and TRBJ2-7; 8 bases map to TRBD2. The V gene end was trimmed by 6 bases and the J gene end by 1 base; junction bases not matched to a gene: 8. From germline, CDR1 is MNHNS and CDR2 SASEGT. The CDR3 spans 15 residues.

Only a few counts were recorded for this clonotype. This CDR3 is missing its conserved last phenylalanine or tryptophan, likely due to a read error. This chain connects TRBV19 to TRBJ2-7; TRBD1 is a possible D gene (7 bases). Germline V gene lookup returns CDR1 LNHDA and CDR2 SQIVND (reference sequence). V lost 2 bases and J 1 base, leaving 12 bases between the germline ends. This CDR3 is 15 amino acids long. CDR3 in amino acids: CASSILRGQSYEQYS. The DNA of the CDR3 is TGTGCCAGTAGTATACTGCGGGGACAGTCCTACGAGCAGTACTCC.

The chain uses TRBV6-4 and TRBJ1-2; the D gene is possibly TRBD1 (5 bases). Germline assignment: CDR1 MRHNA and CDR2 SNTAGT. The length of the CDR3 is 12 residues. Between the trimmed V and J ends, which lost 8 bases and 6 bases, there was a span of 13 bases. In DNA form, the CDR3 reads TGTGCCAGCGGGGGGGTTACGGATGGCTACACCTTC. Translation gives CASGGVTDGYTF.

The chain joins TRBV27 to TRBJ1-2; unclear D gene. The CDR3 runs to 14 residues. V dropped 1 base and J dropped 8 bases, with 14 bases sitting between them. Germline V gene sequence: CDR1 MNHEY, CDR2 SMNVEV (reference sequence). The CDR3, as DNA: TGTGCCAGCAGTTTATTGGGATCGGATTGGGGCTACACCTTC. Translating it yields CASSLLGSDWGYTF.

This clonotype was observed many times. In DNA form, the CDR3 reads TGTGCCATCAGTGACTGGGACGGCGGTTACGAGCAGTACTTC. It translates to CAISDWDGGYEQYF. J is TRBJ2-7 and V is TRBV10-3, with D perhaps matching TRBD1 or TRBD2 (5 bases each). Germline V gene data show CDR1 as ENHRY and CDR2 as SYGVKD. This CDR3 contains 14 residues. Trimming shortened V by 3 bases and J by 4 bases, and 13 bases separated the two germline ends.

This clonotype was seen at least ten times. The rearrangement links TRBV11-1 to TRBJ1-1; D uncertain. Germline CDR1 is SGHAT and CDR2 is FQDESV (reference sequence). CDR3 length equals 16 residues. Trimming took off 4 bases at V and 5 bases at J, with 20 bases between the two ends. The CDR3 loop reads CASSSPQARTRTEAFF. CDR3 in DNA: TGTGCCAGCAGCTCCCCCCAGGCCCGAACGAGAACTGAAGCTTTCTTT.

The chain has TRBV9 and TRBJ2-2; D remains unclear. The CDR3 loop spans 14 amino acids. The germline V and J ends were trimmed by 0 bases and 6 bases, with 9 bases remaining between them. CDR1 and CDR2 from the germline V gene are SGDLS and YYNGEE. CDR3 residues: CASSVGGEPGELFF. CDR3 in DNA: TGTGCCAGCAGCGTAGGAGGAGAGCCCGGGGAGCTGTTTTTT.

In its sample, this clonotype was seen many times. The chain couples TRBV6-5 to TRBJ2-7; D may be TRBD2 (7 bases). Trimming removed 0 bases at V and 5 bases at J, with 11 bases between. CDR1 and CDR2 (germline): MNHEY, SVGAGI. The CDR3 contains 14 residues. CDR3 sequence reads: CASSYSGGHHEQYF. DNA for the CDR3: TGTGCCAGCAGTTACTCGGGGGGGCATCACGAGCAGTACTTC.

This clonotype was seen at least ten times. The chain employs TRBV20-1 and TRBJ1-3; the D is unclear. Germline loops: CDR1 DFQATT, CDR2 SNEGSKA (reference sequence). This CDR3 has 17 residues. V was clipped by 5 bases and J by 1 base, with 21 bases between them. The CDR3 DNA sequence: TGCAGTGCTCCGGTCCAGGCGGGCAGGAGGTCTGGAAACACCATATATTTT. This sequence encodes CSAPVQAGRRSGNTIYF.

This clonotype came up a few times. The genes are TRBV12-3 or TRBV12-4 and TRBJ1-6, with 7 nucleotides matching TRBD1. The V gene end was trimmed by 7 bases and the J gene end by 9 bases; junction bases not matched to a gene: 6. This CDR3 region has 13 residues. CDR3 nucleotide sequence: TGTGCCAGCACCAGGACAGGCAGTTCACCCCTCCACTTT. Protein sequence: CASTRTGSSPLHF.

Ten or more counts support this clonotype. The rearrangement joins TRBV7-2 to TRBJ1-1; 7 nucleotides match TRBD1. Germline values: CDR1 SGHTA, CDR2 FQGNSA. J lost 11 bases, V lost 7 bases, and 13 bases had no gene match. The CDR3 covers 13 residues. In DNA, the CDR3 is TGTGCCAGCAAATTAAGGGGGGACAGATATGCTTTCTTT. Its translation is CASKLRGDRYAFF.

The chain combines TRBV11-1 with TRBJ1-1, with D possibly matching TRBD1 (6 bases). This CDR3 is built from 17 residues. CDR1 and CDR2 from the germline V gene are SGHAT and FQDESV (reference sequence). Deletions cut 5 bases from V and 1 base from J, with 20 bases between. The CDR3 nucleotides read TGTGCCAGCAGCCTAACAGATCCGGGACATTCGAACACTGAAGCTTTCTTT. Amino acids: CASSLTDPGHSNTEAFF.

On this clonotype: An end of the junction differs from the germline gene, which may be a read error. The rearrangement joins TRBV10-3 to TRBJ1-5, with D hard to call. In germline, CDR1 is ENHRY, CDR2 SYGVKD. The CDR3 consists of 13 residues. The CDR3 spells CAISDRDGQPQHF. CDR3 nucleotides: TGTGCCATTAGTGATAGGGATGGTCAGCCCCAGCATTTT.

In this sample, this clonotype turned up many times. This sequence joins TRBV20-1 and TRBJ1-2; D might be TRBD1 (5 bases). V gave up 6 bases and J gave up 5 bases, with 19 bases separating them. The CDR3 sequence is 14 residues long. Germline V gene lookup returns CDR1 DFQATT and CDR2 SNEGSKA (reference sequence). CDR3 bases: TGCAGTGCGCCTCAGGGATGGGTCGGGTATGGCTACACCTTC. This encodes CSAPQGWVGYGYTF.

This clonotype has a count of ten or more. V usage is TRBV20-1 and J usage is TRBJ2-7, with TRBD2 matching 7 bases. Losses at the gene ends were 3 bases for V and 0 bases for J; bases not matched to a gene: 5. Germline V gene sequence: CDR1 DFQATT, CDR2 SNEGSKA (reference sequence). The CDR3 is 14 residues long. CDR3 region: CSASAGTTSYEQYF. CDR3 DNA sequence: TGCAGTGCTAGCGCTGGGACTACCTCCTACGAGCAGTACTTC.

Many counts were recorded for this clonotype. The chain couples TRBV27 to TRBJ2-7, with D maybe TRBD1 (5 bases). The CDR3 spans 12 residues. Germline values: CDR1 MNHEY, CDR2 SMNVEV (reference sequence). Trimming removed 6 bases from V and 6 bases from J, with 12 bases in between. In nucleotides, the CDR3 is TGTGCCAGCAGGAACCGGACACGCGAGCAGTACTTC. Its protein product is CASRNRTREQYF.

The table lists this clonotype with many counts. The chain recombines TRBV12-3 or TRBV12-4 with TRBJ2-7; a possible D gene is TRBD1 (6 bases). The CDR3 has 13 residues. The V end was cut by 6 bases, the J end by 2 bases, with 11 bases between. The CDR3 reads CASRTGQTYEQYF. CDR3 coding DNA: TGTGCCAGCAGAACCGGACAGACCTACGAGCAGTACTTC.

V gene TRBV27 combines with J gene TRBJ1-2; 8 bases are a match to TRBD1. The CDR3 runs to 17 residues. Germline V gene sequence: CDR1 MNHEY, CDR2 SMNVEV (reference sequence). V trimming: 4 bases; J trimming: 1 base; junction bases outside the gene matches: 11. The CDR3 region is CASSSGFRGQDNYGYTF. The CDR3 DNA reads TGTGCCAGCAGTTCAGGTTTCAGGGGGCAGGATAACTATGGCTACACCTTC.

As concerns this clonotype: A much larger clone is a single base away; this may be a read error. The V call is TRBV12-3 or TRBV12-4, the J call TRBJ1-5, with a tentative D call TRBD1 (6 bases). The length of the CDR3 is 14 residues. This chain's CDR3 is CACSPDSGVMPQHF. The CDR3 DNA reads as TGTGCCTGCAGTCCGGACAGTGGGGTTATGCCCCAGCATTTT.

The chain's CDR3 is CASSEEGETFRLGPVQETQYF. DNA for the CDR3: TGTGCCAGCAGTGAAGAGGGGGAAACCTTCCGTCTCGGCCCCGTACAAGAGACCCAGTACTTC. This chain connects TRBV6-1 to TRBJ2-5; a possible D gene is TRBD1 (6 bases). Deletions cut 1 base from V and 2 bases from J, with 29 bases between. Germline CDR1 and CDR2: MNHNS and SASEGT. The CDR3 consists of 21 residues.